The 8 T cell receptor beta chains below were found in one sample sequenced in a study of cytomegalovirus exposure and HLA in healthy donors. The primer mix had 60 Vbeta and 13 Jbeta primers. Profiling relied on immunoSEQ multiplex PCR, and the TCRdb table lists in-frame clones only, not all of them. The table lists approximately 79,000 clones, around 74% of them singletons. The sample consisted of PBMCs. Receptors originate from a boy younger than 18 in good health and CMV-seronegative.

The CDR3 DNA is TGCGCCAGCAGCTTGGGAGAGCTCCAAAATTCACCCCTCCACTTT. Amino acid sequence: CASSLGELQNSPLHF. This chain uses TRBV5-1 with TRBJ1-6; D is unclear. Trimming took off 0 bases at V and 7 bases at J, with 11 bases between the two ends. CDR3 size: 15 residues. Germline V gene data show CDR1 as SGHRS and CDR2 as YFSETQ.

The genes are TRBV9 and TRBJ1-1, with TRBD1 identical over 7 bases. Trimming removed 2 bases from V and 0 bases from J; junction bases left unmatched: 1. Germline CDR1 reads SGDLS; CDR2 reads YYNGEE. This CDR3 contains 14 residues. The CDR3 bases are TGTGCCAGCAGCGTGGGACAGCTGAACACTGAAGCTTTCTTT. Translating it yields CASSVGQLNTEAFF.

The chain couples TRBV7-9 to TRBJ2-1; TRBD1 matches 8 bases. The V segment lost 5 bases and the J segment 5 bases; nucleotides outside the gene matches: 8. The CDR3 contains 15 residues. Germline values: CDR1 SEHNR, CDR2 FQNEAQ (reference sequence). CDR3 protein: CASSPGQATHNEQFF. In DNA form, the CDR3 reads TGTGCCAGCAGCCCGGGACAGGCCACCCACAATGAGCAGTTCTTC.

This clone has just a few counts. The CDR3 spells CASSQVPQGARDEKLFF. In DNA form, the CDR3 reads TGTGCCAGCAGCCAAGTCCCACAGGGGGCCCGCGATGAAAAACTGTTTTTT. The chain has TRBV4-2 and TRBJ1-4, with TRBD1 matching over 9 bases. The CDR3 spans 17 residues. With V trimmed by 1 base and J by 6 bases, 9 bases remained unmatched. Germline-derived CDR1 and CDR2 are LGHNA and YNFKEQ.

The chain uses TRBV9 and TRBJ1-1; D is ambiguous. The V end was cut by 2 bases, the J end by 4 bases, with 9 bases between. Germline V gene sequence: CDR1 SGDLS, CDR2 YYNGEE. The CDR3 extends over 13 amino acids. The CDR3 DNA is TGTGCCAGCAGCGTTTCCCCTAGCACTGAAGCTTTCTTT. Translating it yields CASSVSPSTEAFF.

This rearrangement joins TRBV11-2 to TRBJ1-1; D not resolved. With 3 bases removed from V and 3 bases from J, the gap between germline ends came to 5 bases. The CDR3 contains 12 residues. CDR1 SGHAT and CDR2 FQNNGV come from the germline V gene. The DNA of the CDR3 is TGTGCCAGCAGCTTCCAGGACACTGAAGCTTTCTTT. Translated, it gives CASSFQDTEAFF.

The V gene is TRBV27, the J gene TRBJ2-2; D gene uncertain. Trimming removed 6 bases from V and 7 bases from J, with 9 bases in between. Germline V lookup: CDR1 MNHEY, CDR2 SMNVEV (reference sequence). This CDR3 has 12 amino acids. CDR3 sequence: CASSHTDGELFF. In DNA, the CDR3 is TGTGCCAGCAGCCACACAGACGGGGAGCTGTTTTTT.

The CDR3 sequence: CASSPPGVGSPLHF. The CDR3 DNA reads TGTGCCAGCAGCCCCCCAGGGGTCGGTTCACCCCTCCACTTT. The rearrangement links TRBV9 to TRBJ1-6; weak D call: TRBD1 (6 bases). CDR1 SGDLS and CDR2 YYNGEE come from the germline V gene. Trimming removed 4 bases from V and 9 bases from J, with 14 bases in between. CDR3 length equals 14 residues.